The entry below gives a single T cell receptor beta chain sequence along with its context. Cohorts were based on clinical histories the participants reported. Recovered Cohort 3 donors showed two negative PCRs, clearance, or symptom resolution. The CDR3 covers 14 residues. V dropped 4 bases and J dropped 10; count of bases not matched to a gene: 7. Germline loops: CDR1 SGDLS, CDR2 YYNGEE. The sample is drawn from a study of blood T cell repertoires in COVID-19. On the study more broadly: T cells, B-cell-depleted T cells, or PBMCs supplied cDNA or gDNA.

In the authors' workflow: It was from reference gene primer amplification that nucleated cell counts were estimated. Measured with immunoSEQ multiplex PCR; TCRdb has only the in-frame clones, and not every one. V and J calls and clone size are given by that table; D and trimming were obtained from the DNA. The sample yields roughly 180,000 clones, about four fifths seen once. The rearrangement joins TRBV9 to TRBJ1-4, with TRBD1 matching 10 bases. The TCR comes from a man aged 55-75 years who had recovered from COVID-19. The sample taken for sequencing was PBMCs or T cells enriched from blood (not recorded which). The CDR3 sequence: CASSPLTGGGKLFF. Here the CDR3 DNA reads TGTGCCAGCAGCCCCCTGACAGGGGGCGGAAAACTGTTTTTT.